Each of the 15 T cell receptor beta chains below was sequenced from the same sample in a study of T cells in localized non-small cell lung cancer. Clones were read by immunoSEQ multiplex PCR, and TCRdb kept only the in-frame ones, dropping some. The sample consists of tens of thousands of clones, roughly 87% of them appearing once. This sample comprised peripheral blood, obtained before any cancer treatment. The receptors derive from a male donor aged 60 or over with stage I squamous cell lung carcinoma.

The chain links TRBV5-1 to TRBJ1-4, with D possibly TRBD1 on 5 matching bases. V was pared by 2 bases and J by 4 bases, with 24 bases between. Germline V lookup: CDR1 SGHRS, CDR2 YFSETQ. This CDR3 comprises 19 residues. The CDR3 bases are TGCGCCAGCAGCTTACCCCGAGACAGCCCGCGTCTCGGTAATGAAAAACTGTTTTTT. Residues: CASSLPRDSPRLGNEKLFF.

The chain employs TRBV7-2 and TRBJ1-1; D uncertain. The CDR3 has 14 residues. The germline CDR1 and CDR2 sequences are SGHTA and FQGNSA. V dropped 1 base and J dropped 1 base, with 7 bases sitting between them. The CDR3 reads CASSLDPGNTEAFF. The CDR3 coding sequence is TGTGCCAGCAGCTTAGACCCAGGGAACACTGAAGCTTTCTTT.

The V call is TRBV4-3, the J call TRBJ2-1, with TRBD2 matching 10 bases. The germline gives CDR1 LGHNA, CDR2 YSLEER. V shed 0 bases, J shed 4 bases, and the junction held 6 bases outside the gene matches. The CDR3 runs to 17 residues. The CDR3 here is CASSQDGRTSGYNEQFF. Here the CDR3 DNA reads TGCGCCAGCAGCCAAGATGGGAGGACTAGCGGATACAATGAGCAGTTCTTC.

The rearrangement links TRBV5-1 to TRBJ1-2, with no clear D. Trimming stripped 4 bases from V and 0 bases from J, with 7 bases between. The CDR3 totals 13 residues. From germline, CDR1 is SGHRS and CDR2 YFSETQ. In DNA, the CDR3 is TGCGCCAGCAGCGCCCGGTCTAACTATGGCTACACCTTC. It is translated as CASSARSNYGYTF. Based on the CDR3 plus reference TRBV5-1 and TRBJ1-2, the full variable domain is KAGVTQTPRYLIKTRGQQVTLSCSPISGHRSVSWYQQTPGQGLQFLFEYFSETQRNKGNFPGRFSGRQFSNSRSEMNVSTLELGDSALYLCASSARSNYGYTFGSGTRLTVV.

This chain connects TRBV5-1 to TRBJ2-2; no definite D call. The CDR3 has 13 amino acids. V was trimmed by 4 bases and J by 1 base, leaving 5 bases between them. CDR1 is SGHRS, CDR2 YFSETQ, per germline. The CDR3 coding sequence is TGCGCCAGCAGCCCCCAGAACACCGGGGAGCTGTTTTTT. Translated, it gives CASSPQNTGELFF. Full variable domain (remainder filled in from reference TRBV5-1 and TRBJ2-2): KAGVTQTPRYLIKTRGQQVTLSCSPISGHRSVSWYQQTPGQGLQFLFEYFSETQRNKGNFPGRFSGRQFSNSRSEMNVSTLELGDSALYLCASSPQNTGELFFGEGSRLTVL.

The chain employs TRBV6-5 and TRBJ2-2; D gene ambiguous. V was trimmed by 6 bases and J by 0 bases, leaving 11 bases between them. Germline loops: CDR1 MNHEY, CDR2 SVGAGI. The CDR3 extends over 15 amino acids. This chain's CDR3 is CASRYQGSNTGELFF. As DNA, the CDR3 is TGTGCCAGCAGGTATCAAGGATCGAACACCGGGGAGCTGTTTTTT.

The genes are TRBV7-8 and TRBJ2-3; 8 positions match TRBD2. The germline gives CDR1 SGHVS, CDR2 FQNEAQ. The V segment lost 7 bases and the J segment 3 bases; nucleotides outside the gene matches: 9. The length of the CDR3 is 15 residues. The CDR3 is CASTSERGSTDTQYF. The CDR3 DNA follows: TGTGCCAGCACCTCGGAGCGGGGGAGTACAGATACGCAGTATTTT. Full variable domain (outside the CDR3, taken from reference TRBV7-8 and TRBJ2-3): GAGVSQSPRYKVAKRGQDVALRCDPISGHVSLFWYQQALGQGPEFLTYFQNEAQLDKSGLPSDRFFAERPEGSVSTLKIQRTQQEDSAVYLCASTSERGSTDTQYFGPGTRLTVL.

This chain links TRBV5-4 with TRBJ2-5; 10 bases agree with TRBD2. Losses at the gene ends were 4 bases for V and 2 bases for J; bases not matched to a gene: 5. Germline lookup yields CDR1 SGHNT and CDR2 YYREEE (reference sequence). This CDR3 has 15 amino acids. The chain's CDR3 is CASSGGLAPQETQYF. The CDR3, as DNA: TGTGCCAGCAGCGGGGGACTAGCGCCTCAAGAGACCCAGTACTTC. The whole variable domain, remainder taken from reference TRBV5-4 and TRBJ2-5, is ETGVTQSPTHLIKTRGQQVTLRCSSQSGHNTVSWYQQALGQGPQFIFQYYREEENGRGNFPPRFSGLQFPNYSSELNVNALELDDSALYLCASSGGLAPQETQYFGPGTRLLVL.

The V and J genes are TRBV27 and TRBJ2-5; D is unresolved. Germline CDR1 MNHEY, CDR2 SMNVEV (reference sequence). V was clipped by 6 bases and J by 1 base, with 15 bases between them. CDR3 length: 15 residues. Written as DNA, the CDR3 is TGTGCCAGCAGCTGGGCAGGTCCCCTCCAAGAGACCCAGTACTTC. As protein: CASSWAGPLQETQYF.

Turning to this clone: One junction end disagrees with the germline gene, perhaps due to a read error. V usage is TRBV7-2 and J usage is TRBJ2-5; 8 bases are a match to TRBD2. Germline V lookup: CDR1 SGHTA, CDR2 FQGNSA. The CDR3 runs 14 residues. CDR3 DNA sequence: TGTGCCAGCAGTTTAGCGGGGTGGCAAGAGACCCAGTACTTC. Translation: CASSLAGWQETQYF.

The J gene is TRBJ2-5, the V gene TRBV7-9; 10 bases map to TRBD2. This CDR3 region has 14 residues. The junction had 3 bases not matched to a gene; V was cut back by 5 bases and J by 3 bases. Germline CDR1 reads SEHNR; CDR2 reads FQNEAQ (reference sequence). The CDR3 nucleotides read TGTGCCAGCAGCGCTAGCGGGAGTGAAGAGACCCAGTACTTC. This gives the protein CASSASGSEETQYF.

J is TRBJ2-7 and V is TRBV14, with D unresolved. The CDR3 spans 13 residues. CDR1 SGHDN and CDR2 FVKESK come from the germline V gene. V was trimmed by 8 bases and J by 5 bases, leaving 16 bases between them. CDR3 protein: CASCNDLAHEQYF. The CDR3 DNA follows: TGTGCCAGCTGTAACGACCTTGCCCACGAGCAGTACTTC. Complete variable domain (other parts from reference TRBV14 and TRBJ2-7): EAGVTQFPSHSVIEKGQTVTLRCDPISGHDNLYWYRRVMGKEIKFLLHFVKESKQDESGMPNNRFLAERTGGTYSTLKVQPAELEDSGVYFCASCNDLAHEQYFGPGTRLTVT.

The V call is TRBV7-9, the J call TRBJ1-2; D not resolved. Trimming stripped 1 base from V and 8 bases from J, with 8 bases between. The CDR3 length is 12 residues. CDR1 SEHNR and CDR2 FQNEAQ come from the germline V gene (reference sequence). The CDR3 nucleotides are TGTGCCAGCAGCTTAGGGGGTCGCGGCTACACCTTC. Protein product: CASSLGGRGYTF. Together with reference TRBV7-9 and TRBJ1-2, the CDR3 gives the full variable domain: DTGVSQNPRHKITKRGQNVTFRCDPISEHNRLYWYRQTLGQGPEFLTYFQNEAQLEKSRLLSDRFSAERPKGSFSTLEIQRTEQGDSAMYLCASSLGGRGYTFGSGTRLTVV.

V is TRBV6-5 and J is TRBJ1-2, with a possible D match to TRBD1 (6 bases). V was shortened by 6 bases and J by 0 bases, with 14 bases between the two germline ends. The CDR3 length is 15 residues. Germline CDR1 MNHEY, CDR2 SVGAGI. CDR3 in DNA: TGTGCCAGCAGCTACGACAGGACTCCTAACTATGGCTACACCTTC. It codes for CASSYDRTPNYGYTF.

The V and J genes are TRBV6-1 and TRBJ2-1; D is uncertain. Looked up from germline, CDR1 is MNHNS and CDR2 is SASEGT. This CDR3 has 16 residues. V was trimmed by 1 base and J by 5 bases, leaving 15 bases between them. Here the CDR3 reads CASSEVPNPGHNEQFF. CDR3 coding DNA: TGTGCCAGCAGTGAAGTCCCCAACCCAGGACACAATGAGCAGTTCTTC.